These 20 T cell receptor beta chains were sequenced from one sample in a study of T cell responses to AZD1222 COVID-19 vaccine (dated by TCRdb to the early 2020s). The method was the immunoSEQ multiplex PCR assay. Entries here come from immuneACCESS through TCRdb and include only in-frame sequences with V and J called. Some clones fail to appear in such tables; in the studies checked, an unresolved V gene covers under half of the shortfall, and the cause of the remainder is unknown. Recorded for this sample are 59,000 or so clones; under 90% of them occurred a single time. The ten largest clones capture roughly a tenth of the sample. The time point tag for this specimen amounts to: baseline before first vaccination. The material sequenced was peripheral blood, taken on day 0 of AZD1222 vaccination. Receptors originate from an adult in good health.

This chain links TRBV28 with TRBJ2-7; D gene ambiguous. CDR1 and CDR2 (germline): MDHEN, SYDVKM. The CDR3 covers 14 residues. V lost 7 bases and J 7 bases, leaving 20 bases between the germline ends. CDR3 nucleotide sequence: TGTGCCAGCATTGGAGTCCCTCTTTATCAGGAGCAGTACTTC. Residues: CASIGVPLYQEQYF.

The rearrangement joins TRBV18 to TRBJ1-2; D ambiguous. CDR3 length equals 13 residues. The germline gives CDR1 KGHSH, CDR2 LQKENI. The V and J ends lost 2 bases and 10 bases respectively, with 14 bases between them. CDR3 sequence reads: CASSPYGELVYTF. CDR3 bases: TGTGCCAGCTCACCATACGGGGAGTTAGTCTACACCTTC.

The V call is TRBV10-1, the J call TRBJ1-5; TRBD1 is a possible D gene (6 bases). V dropped 10 bases and J dropped 9 bases, with 16 bases sitting between them. Germline values: CDR1 WNHNN, CDR2 SYGVQD (reference sequence). The CDR3 runs 12 residues. For the CDR3, the DNA is TGCGCCACCTCGACAGGAGATGGGCCCCAGCATTTT. This gives the protein CATSTGDGPQHF.

The V call is TRBV7-9, the J call TRBJ1-6, with 7 bases lining up with TRBD1. J gave up 6 bases and V 5 bases, and 7 bases lay outside the gene matches. The CDR3 extends over 15 amino acids. Germline CDR1 reads SEHNR; CDR2 reads FQNEAQ (reference sequence). CDR3 sequence reads: CASSPGTAINSPLHF. Written as DNA, the CDR3 is TGTGCCAGCAGCCCCGGGACAGCGATTAATTCACCCCTCCACTTT.

This chain connects TRBV13 to TRBJ1-2; a weak D match, TRBD1 (6 bases). V was clipped by 7 bases and J by 7 bases, with 19 bases between them. There are 14 residues in the CDR3. Germline lookup yields CDR1 PRHDT and CDR2 FYEKMQ (reference sequence). The CDR3 DNA is TGTGCCAGCATCCTACAGGGAATAGTGCGTGGCTACACCTTC. It encodes CASILQGIVRGYTF.

V gene TRBV29-1 combines with J gene TRBJ2-7; no reliable D call. The germline gives CDR1 SQVTM, CDR2 ANQGSEA. This CDR3 contains 13 residues. Trimming stripped 6 bases from V and 1 base from J, with 13 bases between. The CDR3 DNA reads as TGCAGCGTCAGCTCTGGATTATCCTACGAGCAGTACTTC. Translated, it gives CSVSSGLSYEQYF.

Only a few counts were recorded for this clone. The rearrangement joins TRBV5-1 to TRBJ2-2; 14 bases map to TRBD2. CDR1 is SGHRS and CDR2 is YFSETQ in the germline V gene. J lost 4 bases, V lost 4 bases, and 3 bases had no gene match. CDR3 length: 16 residues. In nucleotides, the CDR3 is TGCGCCAGCAGCGGAGGACTAGCGGGGGGCACCGGGGAGCTGTTTTTT. This gives the protein CASSGGLAGGTGELFF.

V gene TRBV6-1 combines with J gene TRBJ1-5; D is unresolved. CDR1 and CDR2 (germline): MNHNS, SASEGT. The V end was cut by 0 bases, the J end by 4 bases, with 7 bases between. CDR3 size: 14 residues. In DNA, the CDR3 is TGTGCCAGCAGTGAAGCGCGAGGGAATCAGCCCCAGCATTTT. It is translated as CASSEARGNQPQHF.

This chain uses TRBV7-9 with TRBJ2-3; unclear D gene. Trimming removed 3 bases from V and 4 bases from J, with 11 bases in between. Germline values: CDR1 SEHNR, CDR2 FQNEAQ (reference sequence). The CDR3 covers 14 residues. The CDR3 spells CASSFDQGPDTQYF. The CDR3 coding sequence is TGTGCCAGCAGCTTTGATCAAGGGCCAGATACGCAGTATTTT.

The chain recombines TRBV7-2 with TRBJ2-3; 8 bases agree with TRBD1. Unmatched junction bases numbered 4, after V lost 5 bases and J lost 6 bases. Germline CDR1 and CDR2: SGHTA and FQGNSA. The CDR3 is 13 residues long. In DNA form, the CDR3 reads TGTGCCAGCAGCCGGGACAGGCGGGATACGCAGTATTTT. Residues: CASSRDRRDTQYF.

The chain has TRBV5-1 and TRBJ2-1; no definite D call. V lost 0 bases to trimming and J lost 10 bases, with 14 bases between them. The CDR3 sequence is 14 residues long. CDR1 and CDR2 (germline): SGHRS, YFSETQ. CDR3 nucleotide sequence: TGCGCCAGCAGCTTGGTTGCTGGAAAGAGGGAGCAGTTCTTC. It specifies CASSLVAGKREQFF.

The chain links TRBV7-3 to TRBJ1-3; D uncertain. Trimming left V 0 bases short and J 0 bases short, with 6 bases between. Germline CDR1 reads SGHTA; CDR2 reads FQGTGA. The CDR3 consists of 15 residues. The CDR3 DNA is TGTGCCAGCAGCTTAACCCACAGCTCTGGAAACACCATATATTTT. It encodes CASSLTHSSGNTIYF. The entire variable domain, with the rest obtained from reference TRBV7-3 and TRBJ1-3, is as follows: GAGVSQTPSNKVTEKGKYVELRCDPISGHTALYWYRQSLGQGPEFLIYFQGTGAADDSGLPNDRFFAVRPEGSVSTLKIQRTERGDSAVYLCASSLTHSSGNTIYFGEGSWLTVV.

The gene calls are TRBV19 and TRBJ1-5; D is perhaps TRBD1 (6 bases). Germline CDR1 is LNHDA and CDR2 is SQIVND (reference sequence). Trimming pared 5 bases from V and 2 bases from J, leaving 16 bases between. The CDR3 runs 16 residues. The CDR3 protein is CASSPDRRGGNQPQHF. CDR3 bases: TGTGCCAGTAGTCCTGACAGGAGAGGTGGCAATCAGCCCCAGCATTTT.

This rearrangement joins TRBV6-5 to TRBJ1-1; 9 nucleotides line up with TRBD1. The length of the CDR3 is 14 residues. The J segment lost 4 bases and the V segment lost 8 bases, leaving 8 bases of the junction unmatched. Germline V gives CDR1 MNHEY, CDR2 SVGAGI. CDR3 DNA: TGTGCCAGCGGCCGGACAGGGGACGGCACTGAAGCTTTCTTT. It translates to CASGRTGDGTEAFF.

The rearrangement uses TRBV6-5 and TRBJ2-7, with D perhaps matching TRBD1 (6 bases). The germline V gene has CDR1 MNHEY and CDR2 SVGAGI. V dropped 0 bases and J dropped 6 bases, with 15 bases sitting between them. This CDR3 has 15 amino acids. DNA for the CDR3: TGTGCCAGCAGTTACTCGATCCAGGGGTTAGGCGAGCAGTACTTC. It is translated as CASSYSIQGLGEQYF.

The gene calls are TRBV5-1 and TRBJ2-3; D unclear. Germline CDR1 and CDR2: SGHRS and YFSETQ. This CDR3 has 14 amino acids. Trimming removed 4 bases at V and 3 bases at J, with 12 bases between. This chain's CDR3 is CASSLSLGTDTQYF. CDR3 coding DNA: TGCGCCAGCAGCCTGTCCTTAGGGACAGATACGCAGTATTTT.

The chain is built from TRBV19 and TRBJ2-7; TRBD1 might be the D (5 bases). Germline V gene data show CDR1 as LNHDA and CDR2 as SQIVND (reference sequence). Trimming removed 9 bases from V and 2 bases from J, with 11 bases in between. The CDR3 covers 12 residues. The CDR3 nucleotides are TGTGCCAGCGGCGCAGGGCCCTACGAGCAGTACTTC. This codes for CASGAGPYEQYF.

The chain employs TRBV7-2 and TRBJ1-1, with 8 bases aligning to TRBD1. The J segment lost 4 bases and the V segment lost 1 base, leaving 11 bases of the junction unmatched. The CDR3 has 17 amino acids. Germline V gene lookup returns CDR1 SGHTA and CDR2 FQGNSA. CDR3 protein: CASSLGGHRGLATEAFF. In DNA, the CDR3 is TGTGCCAGCAGCTTAGGTGGACACAGGGGGTTGGCCACTGAAGCTTTCTTT.

This clone has a single count. The J gene is TRBJ2-7, the V gene TRBV19, with D uncertain. The CDR3 runs to 13 residues. The germline V gene has CDR1 LNHDA and CDR2 SQIVND (reference sequence). V was cut by 5 bases and J by 1 base, with 9 bases left in between. The CDR3 is CASSLTLSYEQYF. CDR3 DNA: TGTGCCAGTAGTCTAACACTTTCCTACGAGCAGTACTTC.

This clone was detected once. The chain couples TRBV6-6 to TRBJ1-4; D uncertain. This CDR3 is built from 16 residues. From germline, CDR1 is MNHNY and CDR2 SVGAGI (reference sequence). V lost 0 bases and J 0 bases, leaving 8 bases between the germline ends. For the CDR3, the DNA is TGTGCCAGCAGTTACTCGTGGGCAGCAACTAATGAAAAACTGTTTTTT. Translated, it gives CASSYSWAATNEKLFF.